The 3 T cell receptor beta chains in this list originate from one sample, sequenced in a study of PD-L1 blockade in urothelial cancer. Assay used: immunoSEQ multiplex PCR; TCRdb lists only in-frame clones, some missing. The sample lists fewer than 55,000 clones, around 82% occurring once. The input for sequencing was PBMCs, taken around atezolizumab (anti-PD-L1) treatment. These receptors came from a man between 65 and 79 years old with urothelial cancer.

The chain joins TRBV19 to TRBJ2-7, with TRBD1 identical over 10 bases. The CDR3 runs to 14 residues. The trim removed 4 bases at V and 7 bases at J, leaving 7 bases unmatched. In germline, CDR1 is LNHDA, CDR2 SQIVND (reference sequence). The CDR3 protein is CASSNRDRGREQYF. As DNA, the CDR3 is TGTGCCAGTAGTAACCGGGACAGGGGACGGGAGCAGTACTTC.

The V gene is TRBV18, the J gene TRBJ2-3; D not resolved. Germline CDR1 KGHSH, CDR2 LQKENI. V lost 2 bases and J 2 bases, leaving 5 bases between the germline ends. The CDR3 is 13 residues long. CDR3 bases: TGTGCCAGCTCACCATCACACACAGATACGCAGTATTTT. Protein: CASSPSHTDTQYF.

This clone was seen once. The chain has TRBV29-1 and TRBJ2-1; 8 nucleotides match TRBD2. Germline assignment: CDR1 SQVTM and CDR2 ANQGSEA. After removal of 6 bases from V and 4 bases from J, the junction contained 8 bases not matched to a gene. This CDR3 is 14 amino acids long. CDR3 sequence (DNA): TGCAGCGTAACCCGTAGCGGGGAATACAATGAGCAGTTCTTC. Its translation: CSVTRSGEYNEQFF.